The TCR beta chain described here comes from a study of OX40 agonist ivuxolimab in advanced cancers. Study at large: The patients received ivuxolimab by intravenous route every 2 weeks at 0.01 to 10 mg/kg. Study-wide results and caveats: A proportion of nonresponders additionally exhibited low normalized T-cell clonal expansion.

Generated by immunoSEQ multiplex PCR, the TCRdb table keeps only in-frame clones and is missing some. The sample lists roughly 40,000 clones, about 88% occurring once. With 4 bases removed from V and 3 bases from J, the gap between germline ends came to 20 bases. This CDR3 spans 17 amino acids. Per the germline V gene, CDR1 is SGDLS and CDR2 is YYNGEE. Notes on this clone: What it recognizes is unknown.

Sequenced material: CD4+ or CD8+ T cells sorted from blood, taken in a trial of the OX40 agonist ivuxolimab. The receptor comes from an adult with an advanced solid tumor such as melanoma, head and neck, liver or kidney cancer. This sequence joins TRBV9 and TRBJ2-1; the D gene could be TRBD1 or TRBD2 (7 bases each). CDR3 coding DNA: TGTGCCAGCAGCCCGGAAAAGACAGGGAGGGTCTACAATGAGCAGTTCTTC. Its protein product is CASSPEKTGRVYNEQFF.